This is a list of T cell receptor beta chains from one sample in a study of T cell responses to AZD1222 COVID-19 vaccine. The data were produced by immunoSEQ multiplex PCR, yet TCRdb's version contains in-frame clones alone and is incomplete. Here the sample spans roughly 110,000 clones, approximately 90% being singletons. The specimen was peripheral blood, collected on day 0 of AZD1222 vaccination. These receptors originate from an adult in good health. The CDR3 runs from the conserved cysteine through the conserved F or W.

TRBV4-3	TRBJ1-4	CASSHHGQGTSTNEKLFF
TRBV30	TRBJ1-3	CAWSPRGGISGNTIYF
TRBV19	TRBJ1-4	CASSIDPGTEKLFF
TRBV27	TRBJ2-2	CASSFLPLGLAAGTGELFF
TRBV5-6	TRBJ2-5	CASSKRGGGQETQYF
TRBV5-8	TRBJ2-1	CASSFTTGQGYNEQFF
TRBV23-1	TRBJ2-4	CASSQVNGDTGRGDKNIQYF
TRBV7-9	TRBJ1-2	CASSPPEQGAGRGYTF
TRBV7-2	TRBJ2-5	CASSLEVGRQETQYF
TRBV27	TRBJ2-7	CASSPVAGEYEQYF
TRBV18	TRBJ1-1	CASSPGNTEAFF
TRBV19	TRBJ1-2	CASSIRGRNYGYTF
TRBV10-1	TRBJ2-1	CASSESDRAIDGDEQFF
TRBV2	TRBJ2-3	CASKTPGDTQYF
TRBV4-3	TRBJ2-3	CASSQQFQGATDTQYF
TRBV18	TRBJ1-2	CASSPKGLQGGGSGYTF
TRBV6-6	TRBJ1-4	CASSYSGAEEKLFF
TRBV3-1/TRBV3-2	TRBJ2-7	CASSQLPGDEQYF
TRBV6-5	TRBJ1-4	CASRNQGVANEKLFF
TRBV13	TRBJ2-3	CASSSYRRDRGRSGTDTQYF
TRBV6-5	TRBJ1-2	CASLAPLYGYTF
TRBV12-3/TRBV12-4	TRBJ1-1	CASRHRGLTEAFF
TRBV6-5	TRBJ1-1	CASRIRTAMNTEAFF